This entry describes one T cell receptor (beta chain). Its matching antigen is unknown. Multiplex touch-down PCR with TRB-A/B primers amplified rearranged V-D-J TRB sequences. TCRdb called the multiplex PCR reads again in MiXCR, with one record for every CDR3 protein. Of 950 to 1,500 distinct CDR3 sequences in the sample, about 30% are singletons; the top ten hold over 10%. The data originate from a study of T cell repertoires in aging, cancer and after chemotherapy. The overall study: Donors were grouped into six age bands spanning 30 or younger through 70 or older. Patients with glioblastoma brain tumors were sampled before and after temozolomide-based therapy. Study-wide results and limits: Rebound thymic output was suggested by rising median generation probability during chemotherapy in each cancer cohort.

The template was genomic DNA from peripheral blood, not RNA. This TCR was recovered from a human donor with a solid tumor. The sample was blood.

The CDR3 reads CVSSSYINQRNYGYTF. CDR3 DNA: TGTGTTAGCAGTTCCTATATAAACCAGCGCAACTATGGCTACACCTTC. V usage is TRBV27 and J usage is TRBJ1-2; D uncertain. The CDR3 consists of 16 residues. Germline V gene sequence: CDR1 MNHEY, CDR2 SMNVEV (reference sequence).